Presented here are 14 T cell receptor beta chains from one specimen sequenced in a study of blood T cells in healthy people across ages. The second PCR ran roughly 7 to 12 cycles with a sample-barcoded 5' primer and J-beta primers. TCRdb re-called the 5' RACE reads with MiXCR, one entry per CDR3 protein. This sample has about 930,000 distinct CDR3 sequences, with around 29% found just once. Another study also made use of these data, one on T cells of mothers and their children.

Sample: blood. Receptors were obtained from a woman in her 40s in good health.

This clonotype was counted once. The chain joins TRBV6-6 to TRBJ2-3; perhaps TRBD2 as D (5 bases). V gave up 8 bases and J gave up 4 bases, with 19 bases separating them. Germline V gene data show CDR1 as MNHNY and CDR2 as SVGAGI (reference sequence). The CDR3 sequence is 15 residues long. CDR3 residues: CASSLTPARADTQYF. Written as DNA, the CDR3 is TGTGCCAGCTCACTAACACCGGCGAGGGCAGATACGCAGTATTTT.

This clonotype was detected only a few times. This rearrangement joins TRBV5-1 to TRBJ1-1, with D possibly TRBD1 on 5 matching bases. Per the germline V gene, CDR1 is SGHRS and CDR2 is YFSETQ. With 6 bases removed from V and 8 bases from J, the gap between germline ends came to 20 bases. The CDR3 covers 14 residues. The CDR3 here is CASTQGIVGEEAFF. The CDR3, as DNA: TGCGCCAGCACCCAGGGCATCGTGGGGGAAGAAGCTTTCTTT.

This clonotype was counted a few times. The chain is built from TRBV7-3 and TRBJ2-3; weak D call: TRBD1 (6 bases). Germline loops: CDR1 SGHTA, CDR2 FQGTGA. The CDR3 loop spans 16 amino acids. Trimming removed 4 bases at V and 2 bases at J, with 16 bases between. The CDR3 DNA follows: TGTGCCAGCAGCTCCCCGACCAGGGGAACCACAGATACGCAGTATTTT. It encodes CASSSPTRGTTDTQYF.

This chain connects TRBV12-3 or TRBV12-4 to TRBJ2-5; D may match TRBD1 or TRBD2 (6 bases each). V shed 9 bases and J shed 4 bases, with 15 bases lying between them. This CDR3 comprises 13 residues. The CDR3 reads CASLGGFGETQYF. Written as DNA, the CDR3 is TGTGCCAGTTTAGGGGGGTTCGGAGAGACCCAGTACTTC.

This clonotype was recorded many times. The genes are TRBV29-1 and TRBJ1-2; weak D call: TRBD1 (6 bases). Trimming removed 6 bases at V and 5 bases at J, with 19 bases between. Germline loops: CDR1 SQVTM, CDR2 ANQGSEA. The CDR3 totals 14 residues. The CDR3 DNA reads TGCAGCGTCTCCGCCGGGGGGCGAGGGTATGGCTACACCTTC. It yields the protein CSVSAGGRGYGYTF.

As concerns this clonotype: This could be a read error, since a much larger clone is one nucleotide away. V is TRBV7-2 and J is TRBJ2-5; 9 nucleotides agree with TRBD2. The CDR3 contains 14 residues. Germline CDR1 SGHTA, CDR2 FQGNSA. V lost 6 bases, J lost 9 bases, and 11 bases stayed unmatched. The CDR3 sequence is CASRQTSGGEAQYF. In DNA, the CDR3 is TGTGCCAGCAGGCAGACTAGCGGAGGGGAGGCCCAGTACTTC.

This chain uses TRBV7-9 with TRBJ1-4, with 7 positions matching TRBD1. This CDR3 contains 15 residues. The V gene's germline CDR1 is SEHNR and CDR2 FQNEAQ (reference sequence). V shed 5 bases and J 0 bases; nucleotides not matched to a gene: 3. The CDR3 nucleotides read TGTGCCAGCAGCCCGGGACAGCCAACTAATGAAAAACTGTTTTTT. As protein: CASSPGQPTNEKLFF.

This clonotype was seen a few times. DNA for the CDR3: TGTGCCAGCTCACCACCTGTTCCTTCTGACTATGGCTACACCTTC. Translating it yields CASSPPVPSDYGYTF. The chain recombines TRBV18 with TRBJ1-2; D not resolved. Germline V CDR1 and CDR2: KGHSH, LQKENI. The CDR3 totals 15 residues. Deletions cut 0 bases from V and 3 bases from J, with 11 bases between.

This chain joins TRBV5-1 and TRBJ2-7; D call uncertain. This CDR3 is 15 amino acids long. V was shortened by 4 bases and J by 5 bases, with 19 bases between the two germline ends. Germline values: CDR1 SGHRS, CDR2 YFSETQ. For the CDR3, the DNA is TGCGCCAGCAGCCCGGCGTGGGTTGCCACTAACGAGCAGTACTTC. Translated, it gives CASSPAWVATNEQYF.

The genes are TRBV7-9 and TRBJ2-1, with 10 bases lining up with TRBD2. Germline lookup yields CDR1 SEHNR and CDR2 FQNEAQ (reference sequence). V shed 4 bases, J shed 5 bases, and the junction held 5 bases outside the gene matches. The CDR3 loop spans 15 amino acids. This CDR3 is CASSSLSGGNNEQFF. The CDR3, as DNA: TGTGCCAGCAGCTCCCTTAGCGGGGGGAACAATGAGCAGTTCTTC.

A note on this clonotype: At one boundary the junction diverges from the germline segment, which might be a read error. The chain has TRBV7-9 and TRBJ1-2, with 9 positions matching TRBD1. Germline V CDR1 and CDR2: SEHNR, FQNEAQ (reference sequence). The CDR3 is 15 amino acids. As DNA, the CDR3 is TGTGCCAGCAGCAAGTCGGACAGGGGTGGGTATGGCTACATCTTC. This translates into CASSKSDRGGYGYIF.

In its sample, this clonotype was seen a few times. This chain links TRBV9 with TRBJ1-2; D is possibly TRBD1 (5 bases). Per the germline V gene, CDR1 is SGDLS and CDR2 is YYNGEE. Deletions cut 3 bases from V and 8 bases from J, with 11 bases between. The length of the CDR3 is 12 residues. The CDR3 nucleotides are TGTGCCAGCAGCGCACCGGAGGGGGGCTACACCTTC. It is translated as CASSAPEGGYTF.

This clonotype was observed many times. The chain couples TRBV7-2 to TRBJ2-5, with 10 bases aligning to TRBD1. V was clipped by 2 bases and J by 5 bases; unmatched bases: 8. This CDR3 region has 16 residues. CDR1 is SGHTA, CDR2 FQGNSA, per germline. In DNA form, the CDR3 reads TGTGCCAGCAGCTTATCCGCGACAGGGGGCAGGGAGACCCAGTACTTC. It is translated as CASSLSATGGRETQYF.

The chain uses TRBV20-1 and TRBJ1-1; TRBD1 is a possible D gene (5 bases). Germline CDR1 is DFQATT and CDR2 is SNEGSKA (reference sequence). With 6 bases removed from V and 2 bases from J, the gap between germline ends came to 16 bases. This CDR3 is 14 amino acids long. In DNA, the CDR3 is TGCAGTGCGCTTACGCCGGGACCTAACACTGAAGCTTTCTTT. Its protein product is CSALTPGPNTEAFF.